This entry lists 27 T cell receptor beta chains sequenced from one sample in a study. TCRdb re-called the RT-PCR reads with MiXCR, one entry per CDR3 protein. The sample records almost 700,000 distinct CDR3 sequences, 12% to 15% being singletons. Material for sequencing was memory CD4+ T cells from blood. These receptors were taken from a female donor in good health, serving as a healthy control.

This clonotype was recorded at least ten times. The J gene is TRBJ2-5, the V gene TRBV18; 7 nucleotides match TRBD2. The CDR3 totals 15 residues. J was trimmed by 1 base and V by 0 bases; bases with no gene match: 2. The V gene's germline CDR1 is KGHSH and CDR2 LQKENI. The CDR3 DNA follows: TGTGCCAGCTCACCACCGGGACTACCCCAAGAGACCCAGTACTTC. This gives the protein CASSPPGLPQETQYF.

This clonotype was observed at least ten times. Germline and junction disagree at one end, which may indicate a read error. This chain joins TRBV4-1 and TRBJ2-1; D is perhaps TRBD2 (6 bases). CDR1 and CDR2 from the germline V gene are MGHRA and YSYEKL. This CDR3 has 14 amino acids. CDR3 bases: TGCGCCAGCAGCCAAGATTTTAGGGGAGGACTCCCAGCATTC. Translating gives CASSQDFRGGLPAF.

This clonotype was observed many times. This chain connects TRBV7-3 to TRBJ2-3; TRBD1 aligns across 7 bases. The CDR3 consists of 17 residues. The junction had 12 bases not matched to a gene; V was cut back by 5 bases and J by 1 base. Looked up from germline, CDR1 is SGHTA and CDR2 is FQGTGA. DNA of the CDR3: TGTGCCAGCAGCCCCCGTCTAGACAGGGAAGGCACAGATACGCAGTATTTT. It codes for CASSPRLDREGTDTQYF.

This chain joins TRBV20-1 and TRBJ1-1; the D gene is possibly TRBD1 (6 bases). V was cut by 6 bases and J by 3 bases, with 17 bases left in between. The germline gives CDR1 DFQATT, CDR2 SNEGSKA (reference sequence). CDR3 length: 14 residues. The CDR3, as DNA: TGCAGTGCGCCAGGACCGGGGGCGGACACTGAAGCTTTCTTT. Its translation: CSAPGPGADTEAFF.

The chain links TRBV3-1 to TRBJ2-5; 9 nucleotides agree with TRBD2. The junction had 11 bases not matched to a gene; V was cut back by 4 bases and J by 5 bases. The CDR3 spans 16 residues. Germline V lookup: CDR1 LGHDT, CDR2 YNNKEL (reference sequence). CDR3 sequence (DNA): TGTGCCAGCAGCCCTGGGACTAGCATGTTCCTGGAGACCCAGTACTTC. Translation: CASSPGTSMFLETQYF.

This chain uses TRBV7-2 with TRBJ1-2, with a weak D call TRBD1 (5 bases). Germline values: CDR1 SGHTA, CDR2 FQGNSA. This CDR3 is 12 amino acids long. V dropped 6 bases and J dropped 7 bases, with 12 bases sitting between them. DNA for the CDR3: TGTGCCAGCAGGATCGGGGGTCGTGGCTACACCTTC. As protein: CASRIGGRGYTF.

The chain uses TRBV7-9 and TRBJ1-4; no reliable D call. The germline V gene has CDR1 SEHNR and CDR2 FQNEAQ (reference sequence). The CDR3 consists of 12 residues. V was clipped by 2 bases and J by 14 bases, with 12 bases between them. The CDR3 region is CASSLRGGILFF. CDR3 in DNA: TGTGCCAGCAGCTTACGGGGAGGGATCCTGTTTTTT.

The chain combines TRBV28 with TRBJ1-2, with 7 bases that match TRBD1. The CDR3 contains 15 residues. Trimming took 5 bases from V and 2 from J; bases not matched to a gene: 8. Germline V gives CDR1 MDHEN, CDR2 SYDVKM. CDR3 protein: CASSPGTVRNYGYTF. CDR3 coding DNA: TGTGCCAGCAGTCCCGGGACAGTCAGGAACTATGGCTACACCTTC.

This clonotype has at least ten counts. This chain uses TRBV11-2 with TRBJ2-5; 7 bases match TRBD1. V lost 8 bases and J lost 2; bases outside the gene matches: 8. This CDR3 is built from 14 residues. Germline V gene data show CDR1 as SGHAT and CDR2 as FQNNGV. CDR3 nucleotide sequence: TGTGCCAGCGGACTGGACAGGACTCAAGAGACCCAGTACTTC. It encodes CASGLDRTQETQYF.

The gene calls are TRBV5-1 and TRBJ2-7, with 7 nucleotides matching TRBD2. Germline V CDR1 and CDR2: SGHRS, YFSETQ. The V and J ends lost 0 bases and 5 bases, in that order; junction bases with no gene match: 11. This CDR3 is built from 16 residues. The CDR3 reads CASSLAMWAGEDEQYF. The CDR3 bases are TGCGCCAGCAGCTTGGCGATGTGGGCGGGAGAGGACGAGCAGTACTTC.

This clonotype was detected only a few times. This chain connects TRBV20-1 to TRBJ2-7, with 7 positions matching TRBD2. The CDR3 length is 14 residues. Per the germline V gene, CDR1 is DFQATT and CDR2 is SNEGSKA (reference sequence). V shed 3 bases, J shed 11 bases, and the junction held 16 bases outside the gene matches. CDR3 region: CSARPPSSGGPEYF. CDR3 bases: TGCAGTGCTAGGCCCCCCTCTAGCGGAGGCCCGGAGTACTTC.

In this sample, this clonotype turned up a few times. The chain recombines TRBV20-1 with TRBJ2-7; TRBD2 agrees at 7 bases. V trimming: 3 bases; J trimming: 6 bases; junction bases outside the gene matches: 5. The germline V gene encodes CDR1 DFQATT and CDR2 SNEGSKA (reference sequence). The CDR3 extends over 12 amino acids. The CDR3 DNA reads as TGCAGTGCTAGGGGTTCTAGCGGCGAGCAGTACTTC. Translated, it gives CSARGSSGEQYF.

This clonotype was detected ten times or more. DNA of the CDR3: TGTGCCAGCTCCCGGACAGTAGAAAATTCACCCCTCCACTTT. Amino acids: CASSRTVENSPLHF. V and J are TRBV6-6 and TRBJ1-6, with D tentatively TRBD1 (6 bases). The V end lost 8 bases, the J end lost 7 bases, and 15 bases lay between the germline ends. The length of the CDR3 is 14 residues. Germline V CDR1 and CDR2: MNHNY, SVGAGI (reference sequence).

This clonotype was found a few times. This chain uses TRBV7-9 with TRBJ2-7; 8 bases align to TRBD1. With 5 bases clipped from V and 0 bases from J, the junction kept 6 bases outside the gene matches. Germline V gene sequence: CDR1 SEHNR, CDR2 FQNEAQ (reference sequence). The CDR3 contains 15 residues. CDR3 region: CASSRGQASSYEQYF. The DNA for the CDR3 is TGTGCCAGCAGCCGGGGACAGGCTAGCTCCTACGAGCAGTACTTC.

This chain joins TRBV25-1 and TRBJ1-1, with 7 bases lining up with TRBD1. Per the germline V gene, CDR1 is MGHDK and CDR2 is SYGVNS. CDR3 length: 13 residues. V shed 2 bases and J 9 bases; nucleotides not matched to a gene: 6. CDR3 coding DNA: TGTGCCAGCAGTGAACGATCGGACAGGAAAGCTTTCTTT. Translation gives CASSERSDRKAFF.

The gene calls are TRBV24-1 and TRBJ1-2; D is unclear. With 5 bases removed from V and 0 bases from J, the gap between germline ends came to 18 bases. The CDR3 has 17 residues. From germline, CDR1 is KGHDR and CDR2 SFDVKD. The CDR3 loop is CATSGGQPSRTNYGYTF. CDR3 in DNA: TGTGCCACCAGTGGAGGTCAACCCAGTCGGACTAACTATGGCTACACCTTC.

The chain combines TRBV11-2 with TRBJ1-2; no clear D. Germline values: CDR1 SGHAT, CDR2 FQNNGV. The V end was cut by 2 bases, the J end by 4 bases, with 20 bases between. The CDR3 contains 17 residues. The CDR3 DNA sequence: TGTGCCAGCAGCTTATCCCTGGCCAGCTCCCCGTTCTATGGCTACACCTTC. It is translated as CASSLSLASSPFYGYTF.

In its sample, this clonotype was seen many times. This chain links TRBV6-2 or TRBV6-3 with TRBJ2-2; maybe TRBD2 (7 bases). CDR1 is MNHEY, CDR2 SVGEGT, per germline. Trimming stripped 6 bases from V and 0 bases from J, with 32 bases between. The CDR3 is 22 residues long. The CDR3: CASRRHLRGGGRNSTNTGELFF. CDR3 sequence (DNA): TGTGCCAGCAGACGGCACCTAAGGGGGGGAGGCCGAAACTCCACGAACACCGGGGAGCTGTTTTTT.

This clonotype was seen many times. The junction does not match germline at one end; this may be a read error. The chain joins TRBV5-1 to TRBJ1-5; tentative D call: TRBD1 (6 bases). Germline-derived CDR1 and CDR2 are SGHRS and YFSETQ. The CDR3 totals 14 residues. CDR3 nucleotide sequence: TGTGCCAGCAGCCTACAGGGTGGGGATCAGCCCCAGCATTTT. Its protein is CASSLQGGDQPQHF.

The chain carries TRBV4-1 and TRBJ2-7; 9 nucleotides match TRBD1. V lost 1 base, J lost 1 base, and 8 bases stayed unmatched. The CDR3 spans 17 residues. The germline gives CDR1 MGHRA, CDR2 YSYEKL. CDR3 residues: CASSQGYGTGFSYEQYF. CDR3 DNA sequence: TGCGCCAGCAGCCAAGGTTACGGGACAGGGTTTTCCTACGAGCAGTACTTC.

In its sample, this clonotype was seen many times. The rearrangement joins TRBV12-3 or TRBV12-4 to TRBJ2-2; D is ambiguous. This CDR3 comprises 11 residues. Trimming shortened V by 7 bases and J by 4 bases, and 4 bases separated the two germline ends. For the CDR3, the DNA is TGTGCCAGCACCCTCACCGGGGAGCTGTTTTTT. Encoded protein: CASTLTGELFF.

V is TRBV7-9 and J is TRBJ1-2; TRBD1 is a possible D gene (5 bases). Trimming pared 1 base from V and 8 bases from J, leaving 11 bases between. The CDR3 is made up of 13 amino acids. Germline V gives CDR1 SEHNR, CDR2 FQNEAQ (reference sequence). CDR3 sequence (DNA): TGTGCCAGCAGCTTAGAAGGGGAAGGCGGCTACACCTTC. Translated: CASSLEGEGGYTF. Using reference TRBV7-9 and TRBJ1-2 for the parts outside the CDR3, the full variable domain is DTGVSQNPRHKITKRGQNVTFRCDPISEHNRLYWYRQTLGQGPEFLTYFQNEAQLEKSRLLSDRFSAERPKGSFSTLEIQRTEQGDSAMYLCASSLEGEGGYTFGSGTRLTVV.

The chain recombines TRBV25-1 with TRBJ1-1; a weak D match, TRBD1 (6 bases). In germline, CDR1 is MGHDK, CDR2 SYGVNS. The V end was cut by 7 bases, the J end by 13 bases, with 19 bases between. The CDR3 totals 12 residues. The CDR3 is CASMLVQGGFFF. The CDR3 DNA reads TGTGCCAGCATGTTAGTACAGGGTGGGTTTTTCTTT.

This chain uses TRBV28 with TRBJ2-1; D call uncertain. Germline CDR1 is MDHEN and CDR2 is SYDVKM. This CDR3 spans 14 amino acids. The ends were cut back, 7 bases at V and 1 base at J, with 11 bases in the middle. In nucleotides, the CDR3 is TGTGCCAGCATGAGAGAATCGTCCTACAATGAGCAGTTCTTC. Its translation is CASMRESSYNEQFF. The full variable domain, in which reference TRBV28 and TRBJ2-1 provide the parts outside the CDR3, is DVKVTQSSRYLVKRTGEKVFLECVQDMDHENMFWYRQDPGLGLRLIYFSYDVKMKEKGDIPEGYSVSREKKERFSLILESASTNQTSMYLCASMRESSYNEQFFGPGTRLTVL.

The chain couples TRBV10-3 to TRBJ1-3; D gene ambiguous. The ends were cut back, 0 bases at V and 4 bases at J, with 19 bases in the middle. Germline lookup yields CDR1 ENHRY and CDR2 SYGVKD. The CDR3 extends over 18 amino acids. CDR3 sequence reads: CAISESVQVPTGGNTIYF. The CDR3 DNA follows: TGTGCCATCAGTGAGTCCGTCCAGGTCCCCACGGGAGGAAACACCATATATTTT.

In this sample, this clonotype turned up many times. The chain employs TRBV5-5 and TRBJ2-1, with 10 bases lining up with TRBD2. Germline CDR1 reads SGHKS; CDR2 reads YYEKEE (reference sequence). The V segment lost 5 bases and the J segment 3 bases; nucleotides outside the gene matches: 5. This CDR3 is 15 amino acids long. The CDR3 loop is CASSLAGANYNEQFF. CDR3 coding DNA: TGTGCCAGCAGTCTAGCGGGGGCCAACTACAATGAGCAGTTCTTC.

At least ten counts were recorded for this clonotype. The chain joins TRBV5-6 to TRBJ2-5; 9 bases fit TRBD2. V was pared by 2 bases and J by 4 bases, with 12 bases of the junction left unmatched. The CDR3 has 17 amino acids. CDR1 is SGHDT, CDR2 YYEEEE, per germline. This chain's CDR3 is CASSFMLAGKGGETQYF. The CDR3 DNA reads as TGTGCCAGCAGCTTTATGCTAGCGGGGAAGGGAGGAGAGACCCAGTACTTC.